One and the same sample provided the 10 T cell receptor beta chains below, sequenced in a study (dated by TCRdb to about 2016). The library relied on RT-PCR. The reads were generated on an Illumina MiSeq. TCRdb reprocessing: public reads trimmed at Q25 with fastp, clones called with MiXCR, in-frame beta chains kept. Entries that share a CDR3 protein sequence are merged under the most common genes and DNA. This sample comprises more than 550,000 distinct CDR3 sequences, approximately 15% of them detected only once. The ten biggest clones cover about 3.9% of the sample. Sequencing was performed on memory CD4+ T cells from blood. All receptors come from a female donor in good health, serving as a healthy control.

This clonotype was seen only a few times. The V and J genes are TRBV7-8 and TRBJ1-5, with D hard to call. The CDR3 is 14 amino acids. V lost 1 base, J lost 4 bases, and 8 bases lay in between. Germline CDR1 is SGHVS and CDR2 is FQNEAQ. This CDR3 is CASSLGEWNQPQHF. CDR3 sequence (DNA): TGTGCCAGCAGCTTAGGGGAGTGGAATCAGCCCCAGCATTTT.

This clonotype appeared once. The J gene is TRBJ2-7, the V gene TRBV29-1; D unresolved. The V end was cut by 5 bases, the J end by 8 bases, with 4 bases between. Germline CDR1 reads SQVTM; CDR2 reads ANQGSEA. The CDR3 length is 8 residues. CDR3 nucleotides: TGCAGCGTTAAACAGCAGTACTTC. Encoded protein: CSVKQQYF.

The table lists this clonotype with many counts. J is TRBJ2-1 and V is TRBV3-1, with 10 bases aligning to TRBD1. The CDR3 is 16 amino acids. With V trimmed by 3 bases and J by 3 bases, 5 bases remained unmatched. CDR1 LGHDT and CDR2 YNNKEL come from the germline V gene (reference sequence). CDR3 sequence: CASSHPDRGLYNEQFF. CDR3 nucleotide sequence: TGTGCCAGCAGCCACCCCGACAGGGGGCTCTACAATGAGCAGTTCTTC.

This clonotype came up a few times. This chain joins TRBV10-2 and TRBJ1-2; no definite D call. Germline CDR1 reads WSHSY; CDR2 reads SAAADI. The length of the CDR3 is 13 residues. V was trimmed by 9 bases and J by 8 bases, leaving 19 bases between them. The CDR3 is CASVQTESRGYTF. The CDR3 DNA is TGCGCCAGTGTCCAAACCGAGTCTAGGGGCTACACCTTC.

The chain is built from TRBV6-6 and TRBJ1-2; no clear D gene. V gave up 6 bases and J gave up 3 bases, with 14 bases separating them. CDR3 size: 14 residues. Germline V CDR1 and CDR2: MNHNY, SVGAGI (reference sequence). CDR3 nucleotide sequence: TGTGCCAGCAGCCCACTAATTTTGGACTATGGCTACACCTTC. Protein product: CASSPLILDYGYTF.

This clonotype was counted ten times or more. The V gene is TRBV7-2, the J gene TRBJ2-5; TRBD2 matches 11 bases. The CDR3 sequence is 18 residues long. The germline gives CDR1 SGHTA, CDR2 FQGNSA. J lost 4 bases, V lost 4 bases, and 14 bases had no gene match. The CDR3 spells CASSSVVAGGPLGETQYF. CDR3 coding DNA: TGTGCCAGCAGCTCAGTTGTAGCGGGAGGGCCCTTAGGAGAGACCCAGTACTTC. Variable domain in full (rest from reference TRBV7-2 and TRBJ2-5): GAGVSQSPSNKVTEKGKDVELRCDPISGHTALYWYRQSLGQGLEFLIYFQGNSAPDKSGLPSDRFSAERTGGSVSTLTIQRTQQEDSAVYLCASSSVVAGGPLGETQYFGPGTRLLVL.

V is TRBV5-4 and J is TRBJ2-3, with TRBD2 matching over 8 bases. V was pared by 3 bases and J by 4 bases, with 7 bases of the junction left unmatched. The CDR3 has 15 residues. Germline CDR1 and CDR2: SGHNT and YYREEE (reference sequence). CDR3 in amino acids: CASSSPGLEADTQYF. CDR3 nucleotides: TGTGCCAGCAGCTCCCCGGGACTAGAGGCAGATACGCAGTATTTT.

The CDR3 loop reads CASSLRLAGAVNEQFF. Written as DNA, the CDR3 is TGTGCCAGCAGCTTACGCCTAGCGGGAGCAGTAAATGAGCAGTTCTTC. The V gene is TRBV7-9, the J gene TRBJ2-1; the match to TRBD2 covers 10 bases. Looked up from germline, CDR1 is SEHNR and CDR2 is FQNEAQ (reference sequence). The CDR3 totals 16 residues. V trimming: 2 bases; J trimming: 7 bases; junction bases outside the gene matches: 8.

This clonotype came up many times. The chain joins TRBV4-3 to TRBJ2-7, with no clear D. With 1 base removed from V and 2 bases from J, the gap between germline ends came to 6 bases. Germline loops: CDR1 LGHNA, CDR2 YSLEER. There are 13 residues in the CDR3. The CDR3: CASSQGSTYEQYF. The CDR3 bases are TGCGCCAGCAGCCAAGGATCCACCTACGAGCAGTACTTC.

The rearrangement links TRBV5-1 to TRBJ2-2, with 8 bases lining up with TRBD2. The CDR3 is 16 amino acids. Germline CDR1 and CDR2: SGHRS and YFSETQ. The ends lost 2 bases at V and 5 bases at J; junction bases unmatched: 8. The DNA of the CDR3 is TGCGCCAGCAGCTTAGCCGGGACTAGAGGGACCGGGGAGCTGTTTTTT. It encodes CASSLAGTRGTGELFF. The whole variable domain, filled in from reference TRBV5-1 and TRBJ2-2, reads KAGVTQTPRYLIKTRGQQVTLSCSPISGHRSVSWYQQTPGQGLQFLFEYFSETQRNKGNFPGRFSGRQFSNSRSEMNVSTLELGDSALYLCASSLAGTRGTGELFFGEGSRLTVL.